This T cell receptor (beta chain) is from a study of T cell changes during pregnancy in multiple sclerosis. Repertoires were generated with immunoSEQ multiplex PCR, while TCRdb's copy carries only in-frame clones and drops some. Among 55,000 to 65,000 clones listed, around 90% were seen once. The CDR3 runs 13 residues. Germline CDR1 is SGHKS and CDR2 is YYEKEE (reference sequence). The V gene lost 2 bases and the J gene lost 2 bases, with 6 bases spanning the gap. V and J are TRBV5-5 and TRBJ2-3; tentative D call: TRBD1 (5 bases). The receptor comes from a female donor in good health, enrolled as a control in a pregnancy study. The sample here was peripheral blood, taken in the first trimester of pregnancy. CDR3 sequence reads: CASSFRVTDTQYF. The CDR3 nucleotides are TGTGCCAGCAGCTTCAGGGTCACAGATACGCAGTATTTT.